This T cell receptor (beta chain) was obtained from a study of beta chain features in type 1 diabetes. About the research overall: Summed over all samples, the examined sorted cells came to fewer than 120,000,000. Study-level results: There was a possibility that cDNA sequencing over-represented cells with high TCR expression. There was no resolution here of whether HLA type influences TCRB rearrangement.

Expressed TCRB transcripts were sequenced because the entire RNA isolate underwent reverse transcription. Clones were read by immunoSEQ multiplex PCR, and TCRdb kept only the in-frame ones, dropping some. In the table there are about 900,000 clones, roughly 16% of which are singletons. Stem cell-like memory, regulatory, central memory and naive CD4+ cells were sorted via CD45RO/CCR7/CD25/CD127/CD95/CD27. CDR1 is LNHDA, CDR2 SQIVND, per germline (reference sequence). This CDR3 comprises 13 residues. V lost 6 bases and J lost 7, with 16 bases in between. This clone was seen a handful of times. The target antigen is unknown.

The chain employs TRBV19 and TRBJ2-7; perhaps TRBD1 as D (5 bases). The TCR comes from a woman aged 18-29 years in good health. Sequencing was carried out using naive CD4+ T cells from blood. In DNA form, the CDR3 reads TGTGCCAGTAGGAGCTTACAGGACGGTGAGCAGTACTTC. The encoded protein is CASRSLQDGEQYF.